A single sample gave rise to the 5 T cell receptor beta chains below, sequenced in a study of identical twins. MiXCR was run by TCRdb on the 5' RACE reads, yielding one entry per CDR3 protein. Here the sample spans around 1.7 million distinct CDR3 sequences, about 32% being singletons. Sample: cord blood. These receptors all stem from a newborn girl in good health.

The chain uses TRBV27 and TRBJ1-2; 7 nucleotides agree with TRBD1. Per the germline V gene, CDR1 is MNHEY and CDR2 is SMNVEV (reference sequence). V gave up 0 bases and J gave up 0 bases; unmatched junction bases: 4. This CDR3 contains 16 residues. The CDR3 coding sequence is TGTGCCAGCAGTTTATCTCGACAGGGCCCTAACTATGGCTACACCTTC. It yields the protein CASSLSRQGPNYGYTF.

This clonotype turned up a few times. CDR3 region: CASSSPGQGLTEAFF. CDR3 bases: TGTGCCAGCAGCTCTCCGGGACAGGGTCTCACTGAAGCTTTCTTT. The chain joins TRBV3-1 to TRBJ1-1; 9 bases align to TRBD1. CDR3 length: 15 residues. The V and J ends lost 5 bases and 4 bases, in that order; junction bases with no gene match: 8. CDR1 and CDR2 from the germline V gene are LGHDT and YNNKEL (reference sequence).

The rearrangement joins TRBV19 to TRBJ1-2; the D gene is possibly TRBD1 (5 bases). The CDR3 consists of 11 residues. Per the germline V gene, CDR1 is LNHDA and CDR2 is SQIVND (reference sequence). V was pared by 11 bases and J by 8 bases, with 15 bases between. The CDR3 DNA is TGTGCCGGGTCGGGACCGGGGGGCTACACCTTC. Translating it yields CAGSGPGGYTF.

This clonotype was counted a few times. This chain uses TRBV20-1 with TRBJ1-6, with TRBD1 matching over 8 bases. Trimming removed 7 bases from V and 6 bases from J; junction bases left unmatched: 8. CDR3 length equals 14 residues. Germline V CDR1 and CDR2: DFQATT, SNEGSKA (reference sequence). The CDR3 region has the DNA TGCAGTGTCGGGACAGGTCGAATTAATTCACCCCTCCACTTT. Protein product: CSVGTGRINSPLHF.

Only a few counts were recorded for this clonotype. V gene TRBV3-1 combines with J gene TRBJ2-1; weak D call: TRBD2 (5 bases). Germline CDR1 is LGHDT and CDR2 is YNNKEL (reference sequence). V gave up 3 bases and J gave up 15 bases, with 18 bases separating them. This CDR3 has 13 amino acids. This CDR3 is CASSQPGCHRGFF. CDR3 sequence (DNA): TGTGCCAGCAGCCAGCCTGGGTGCCATCGGGGGTTCTTC.